This T cell receptor (beta chain) was recovered during a study of shared clonotypes between healthy human individuals. Study-wide context: Samples came from two female and a few male donors aged 18 to 49.

Assay: immunoSEQ multiplex PCR; the TCRdb copy retains only in-frame clones and omits some. The sample contains more than 1 million clones, around 78% of which appear only once. Trimming removed 6 bases at V and 0 bases at J, with 11 bases between. CDR1 and CDR2 (germline): SQVTM, ANQGSEA. This CDR3 contains 14 residues. The study separated CD4+ cells into CD45RA+ naive and CD45RA-negative memory subsets. This clone was seen more than once but under ten times. The gene calls are TRBV29-1 and TRBJ2-2; D remains ambiguous. Source material: memory CD4+ T cells from PBMCs. Subset here: CD45RA-negative fraction. This sequence originates from a man aged 18 to 30 in good health. Some clones in this sample may be carry-over from other donors' samples. This CDR3 reads CSVRLAANTGELFF. The CDR3 DNA reads as TGCAGCGTCCGCCTGGCGGCGAACACCGGGGAGCTGTTTTTT.